This TCR beta chain comes out of a study of T cells in Graves' hyperthyroidism and ophthalmopathy. The CDR3 consists of 14 residues. J gave up 7 bases and V 6 bases, and 9 bases lay outside the gene matches. Germline V gene data show CDR1 as SNHLY and CDR2 as FYNNEI. The table lists this clonotype with a few counts. There were TCR beta CDR3 regions amplified from RNA transcripts. Carried out on the TCR CDR3, a first-round RT-PCR used the HTBI primer set. MiXCR, applied by TCRdb to the multiplex PCR reads, yields one record per CDR3 protein. The sample has fewer than 600,000 distinct CDR3 sequences, 13% to 15% seen once.

This TCR derives from a woman in her 40s with Graves' hyperthyroidism. Sequencing was performed on blood. This chain connects TRBV2 to TRBJ2-4, with TRBD1 identical over 7 bases. CDR3 DNA sequence: TGTGCCAGCAGCCCCGACAGGGTGGTGAACATTCAGTACTTC. As protein: CASSPDRVVNIQYF.